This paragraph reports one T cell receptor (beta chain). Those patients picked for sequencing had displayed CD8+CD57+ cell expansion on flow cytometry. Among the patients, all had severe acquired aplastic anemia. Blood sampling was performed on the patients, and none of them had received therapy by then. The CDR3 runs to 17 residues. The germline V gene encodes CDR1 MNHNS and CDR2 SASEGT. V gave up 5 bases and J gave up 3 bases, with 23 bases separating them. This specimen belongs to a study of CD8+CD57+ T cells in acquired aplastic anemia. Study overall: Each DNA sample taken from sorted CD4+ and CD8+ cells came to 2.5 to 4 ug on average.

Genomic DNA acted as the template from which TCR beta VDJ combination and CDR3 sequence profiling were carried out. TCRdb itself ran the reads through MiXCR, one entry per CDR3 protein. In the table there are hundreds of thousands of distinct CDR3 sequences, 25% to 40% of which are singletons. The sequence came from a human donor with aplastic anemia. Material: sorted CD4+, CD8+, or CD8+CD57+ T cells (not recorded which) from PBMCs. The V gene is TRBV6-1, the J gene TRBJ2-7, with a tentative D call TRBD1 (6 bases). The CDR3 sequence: CASSKRYDRLLLYEQYF. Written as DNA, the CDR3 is TGTGCCAGCAGTAAACGTTATGACAGGTTACTTCTCTACGAGCAGTACTTC.